Each of the 32 T cell receptor beta chains below was sequenced from the same sample in a study of cytomegalovirus exposure and HLA in healthy donors. In the PCR, 60 Vbeta and 13 Jbeta primers were used. Profiling relied on immunoSEQ multiplex PCR, and the TCRdb table lists in-frame clones only, not all of them. The table lists around 150,000 clones, 70% to 90% of them singletons. Sequencing was carried out using PBMCs. These receptors originate from a woman aged 40 to 49 in good health and CMV-seropositive.

The gene calls are TRBV2 and TRBJ1-1, with a weak D call TRBD1 (6 bases). The CDR3 is 14 amino acids. Germline assignment: CDR1 SNHLY and CDR2 FYNNEI. V was cut by 3 bases and J by 4 bases, with 12 bases left in between. CDR3 in amino acids: CASSDFRGGTEAFF. Here the CDR3 DNA reads TGTGCCAGCAGTGACTTCAGGGGCGGCACTGAAGCTTTCTTT.

V and J are TRBV5-5 and TRBJ2-3; D is possibly TRBD1 (6 bases). V lost 4 bases, J lost 5 bases, and 14 bases lay in between. Germline lookup yields CDR1 SGHKS and CDR2 YYEKEE (reference sequence). The CDR3 has 14 amino acids. DNA for the CDR3: TGTGCCAGCAGCACCCGGGACATCGAAGATACGCAGTATTTT. Translation gives CASSTRDIEDTQYF.

The rearrangement links TRBV29-1 to TRBJ2-1; the match to TRBD2 covers 8 bases. J was trimmed by 4 bases and V by 3 bases; bases with no gene match: 8. The CDR3 totals 15 residues. The V gene's germline CDR1 is SQVTM and CDR2 ANQGSEA. The CDR3 region has the DNA TGCAGCGTTGATGGGCTAGCGGGCCGTTACAATGAGCAGTTCTTC. It codes for CSVDGLAGRYNEQFF.

The CDR3 is CASQDRGQLSSYEQYF. As DNA, the CDR3 is TGTGCCAGCCAAGATCGGGGACAGCTGAGCTCCTACGAGCAGTACTTC. The gene calls are TRBV25-1 and TRBJ2-5; TRBD1 aligns across 7 bases. The better agreement between TRBJ2-7 and the DNA end casts doubt on the J call. The germline gives CDR1 MGHDK, CDR2 SYGVNS. The CDR3 consists of 16 residues.

Details on this clone: Other DNA variants within this sample encode the same CDR3. The chain has TRBV9 and TRBJ2-3; unclear D gene. The CDR3 has 14 residues. Germline V gene lookup returns CDR1 SGDLS and CDR2 YYNGEE. Trimming left V 2 bases short and J 0 bases short, with 7 bases between. The CDR3 here is CASSVGGSTDTQYF. The CDR3 DNA is TGTGCCAGCAGCGTTGGCGGTAGCACAGATACGCAGTATTTT.

The rearrangement uses TRBV12-5 and TRBJ1-1; unclear D gene. In germline, CDR1 is LGHNT, CDR2 FRNRAP. V gave up 7 bases and J gave up 0 bases, with 9 bases separating them. This CDR3 is 13 amino acids long. Here the CDR3 DNA reads TGTGCTAGTGCCAAGGAGATGAACACTGAAGCTTTCTTT. Its protein is CASAKEMNTEAFF.

The V call is TRBV27, the J call TRBJ1-6; 8 bases map to TRBD1. The J segment lost 2 bases and the V segment lost 4 bases, leaving 7 bases of the junction unmatched. The germline gives CDR1 MNHEY, CDR2 SMNVEV (reference sequence). CDR3 length: 17 amino acids. The chain's CDR3 is CASSSRTGQAYNSPLHF. CDR3 sequence (DNA): TGTGCCAGCAGTTCCCGGACAGGGCAGGCCTATAATTCACCCCTCCACTTT.

V is TRBV5-4 and J is TRBJ1-3, with 7 bases matching TRBD1. V lost 4 bases to trimming and J lost 0 bases; unmatched junction nucleotides: 4. CDR3 length equals 15 residues. Germline V gene lookup returns CDR1 SGHNT and CDR2 YYREEE (reference sequence). This CDR3 is CASSTGTASGNTIYF. CDR3 DNA: TGTGCCAGCAGCACCGGGACAGCCTCTGGAAACACCATATATTTT.

This clone was seen only a few times. The CDR3 sequence: CASSLLTNTEAFF. The CDR3 bases are TGTGCCAGCAGTTTGCTAACCAACACTGAAGCTTTCTTT. The chain joins TRBV28 to TRBJ1-1; D uncertain. With 3 bases removed from V and 2 bases from J, the gap between germline ends came to 7 bases. The CDR3 has 13 amino acids. In germline, CDR1 is MDHEN, CDR2 SYDVKM. Together with reference TRBV28 and TRBJ1-1, the CDR3 gives the full variable domain: DVKVTQSSRYLVKRTGEKVFLECVQDMDHENMFWYRQDPGLGLRLIYFSYDVKMKEKGDIPEGYSVSREKKERFSLILESASTNQTSMYLCASSLLTNTEAFFGQGTRLTVV.

The chain has TRBV5-4 and TRBJ2-3, with 9 bases identical to TRBD1. After removal of 4 bases from V and 4 bases from J, the junction contained 7 bases not matched to a gene. This CDR3 spans 15 amino acids. Germline values: CDR1 SGHNT, CDR2 YYREEE (reference sequence). The CDR3 is CASSTRDRVPDTQYF. The CDR3 DNA sequence: TGTGCCAGCAGCACCCGGGACAGGGTACCAGATACGCAGTATTTT. Together with reference TRBV5-4 and TRBJ2-3, the CDR3 gives the full variable domain: ETGVTQSPTHLIKTRGQQVTLRCSSQSGHNTVSWYQQALGQGPQFIFQYYREEENGRGNFPPRFSGLQFPNYSSELNVNALELDDSALYLCASSTRDRVPDTQYFGPGTRLTVL.

V is TRBV5-6 and J is TRBJ2-7; D unresolved. The germline CDR1 and CDR2 sequences are SGHDT and YYEEEE. This CDR3 region has 13 residues. V lost 0 bases, J lost 5 bases, and 9 bases lay in between. In DNA form, the CDR3 reads TGTGCCAGCAGCTTGGTGGCAGGTCACGAGCAGTACTTC. This translates into CASSLVAGHEQYF.

This clone was seen only a few times. One end of the junction fails to match germline, which may point to a read error. V and J are TRBV5-4 and TRBJ1-1; tentatively, D is TRBD1 (5 bases). Germline assignment: CDR1 SGHNT and CDR2 YYREEE (reference sequence). The length of the CDR3 is 13 residues. The DNA for the CDR3 is TGTGCCAGCAGCTTGGCCGGGGGGGTCCCCCGGATCTTT. Residues: CASSLAGGVPRIF.

The CDR3 is CASSSSTSVSDTQYF. The DNA of the CDR3 is TGTGCCAGCAGTTCCTCAACTAGCGTATCAGATACGCAGTATTTT. The rearrangement links TRBV28 to TRBJ2-3; 7 nucleotides align to TRBD2. From germline, CDR1 is MDHEN and CDR2 SYDVKM. V shed 4 bases, J shed 4 bases, and the junction held 8 bases outside the gene matches. This CDR3 region has 15 residues.

V usage is TRBV10-1 and J usage is TRBJ2-5, with D possibly matching TRBD1 (5 bases). The better agreement between TRBJ2-7 and the DNA end casts doubt on the J call. Germline values: CDR1 WNHNN, CDR2 SYGVQD (reference sequence). This CDR3 comprises 13 residues. Here the CDR3 DNA reads TGCGCCCGCCCCCAGGGTCGTGTCTACGAGCAGTACTTC. Protein sequence: CARPQGRVYEQYF.

The chain links TRBV7-2 to TRBJ2-2, with 7 bases matching TRBD1. The CDR3 totals 14 residues. Germline values: CDR1 SGHTA, CDR2 FQGNSA. V lost 3 bases and J lost 6; bases outside the gene matches: 4. CDR3 nucleotide sequence: TGTGCCAGCAGCTTCGGACAGGCGGCCGGGGAGCTGTTTTTT. It specifies CASSFGQAAGELFF.

J is TRBJ2-1 and V is TRBV19; D possibly corresponds to TRBD1 (6 bases). Germline values: CDR1 LNHDA, CDR2 SQIVND (reference sequence). CDR3 size: 15 residues. V gave up 1 base and J gave up 3 bases, with 10 bases separating them. The DNA for the CDR3 is TGTGCCAGTAGTATAGCAGGGGTGATCTACAATGAGCAGTTCTTC. Protein: CASSIAGVIYNEQFF.

The V and J genes are TRBV6-6 and TRBJ1-4; D gene uncertain. The CDR3 length is 13 residues. The ends were cut back, 5 bases at V and 7 bases at J, with 11 bases in the middle. Germline CDR1 and CDR2: MNHNY and SVGAGI (reference sequence). In DNA, the CDR3 is TGTGCCAGCAGTGGAGGGAGTAGTGAAAAACTGTTTTTT. Translated, it gives CASSGGSSEKLFF.

This chain joins TRBV28 and TRBJ2-5, with 7 bases aligning to TRBD1. J was trimmed by 0 bases and V by 3 bases; bases with no gene match: 4. The CDR3 spans 15 residues. Germline values: CDR1 MDHEN, CDR2 SYDVKM. CDR3 region: CASSFPTGYQETQYF. Here the CDR3 DNA reads TGTGCCAGCAGTTTCCCGACAGGGTACCAAGAGACCCAGTACTTC.

The V call is TRBV9, the J call TRBJ1-6; D is perhaps TRBD1 (6 bases). V shed 3 bases and J shed 0 bases, with 10 bases lying between them. This CDR3 has 16 residues. Germline CDR1 and CDR2: SGDLS and YYNGEE. CDR3 protein: CASSARQVSYNSPLHF. The CDR3 region has the DNA TGTGCCAGCAGCGCCCGACAGGTCTCCTATAATTCACCCCTCCACTTT.

V and J are TRBV11-1 and TRBJ2-5; D remains unclear. Trimming took 0 bases from V and 0 from J, leaving 8 bases between them. Germline assignment: CDR1 SGHAT and CDR2 FQDESV (reference sequence). CDR3 length equals 15 residues. The CDR3 here is CASSLAANYQETQYF. The CDR3, as DNA: TGTGCCAGCAGCTTAGCAGCCAACTACCAAGAGACCCAGTACTTC.

This clone was recorded only once. The CDR3 loop reads CASSFRQGANYGYTF. The DNA of the CDR3 is TGTGCCAGCAGCTTTCGACAGGGGGCGAACTATGGCTACACCTTC. V and J are TRBV5-4 and TRBJ1-2, with 10 bases matching TRBD1. This CDR3 has 15 residues. The V and J ends lost 2 bases and 2 bases, in that order; junction bases with no gene match: 3. Germline assignment: CDR1 SGHNT and CDR2 YYREEE (reference sequence).

V and J are TRBV6-5 and TRBJ2-1; 9 positions match TRBD1. V lost 6 bases and J lost 9; bases outside the gene matches: 6. This CDR3 region has 13 residues. The germline V gene has CDR1 MNHEY and CDR2 SVGAGI. The CDR3 DNA sequence: TGTGCCAGCAGCCACGGGACAGGGATTGAGCAGTTCTTC. This encodes CASSHGTGIEQFF.

In this sample, this clone turned up once. The rearrangement uses TRBV18 and TRBJ2-7, with a possible D match to TRBD1 (5 bases). The CDR3 consists of 14 residues. V gave up 2 bases and J gave up 5 bases, with 13 bases separating them. CDR1 and CDR2 (germline): KGHSH, LQKENI. CDR3 DNA: TGTGCCAGCTCACCAGGGGCAGGGTGGAACGAGCAGTACTTC. This translates into CASSPGAGWNEQYF.

The chain combines TRBV4-1 with TRBJ2-1; 15 bases line up with TRBD2. The CDR3 consists of 16 residues. V was clipped by 3 bases and J by 9 bases; unmatched bases: 6. Germline values: CDR1 MGHRA, CDR2 YSYEKL. Here the CDR3 DNA reads TGCGCCAGCAGCCAGGACAGGACTAGCGGGAGGGGTGAGCAGTTCTTC. It encodes CASSQDRTSGRGEQFF.

CDR3 residues: CASSYSTLNTEAFF. The CDR3 coding sequence is TGTGCCAGCAGTTACTCGACTCTGAACACTGAAGCTTTCTTT. V gene TRBV6-5 combines with J gene TRBJ1-1, with unresolved D. Deletions cut 0 bases from V and 0 bases from J, with 5 bases between. CDR1 is MNHEY, CDR2 SVGAGI, per germline. This CDR3 is 14 amino acids long.

The V call is TRBV7-3, the J call TRBJ2-5, with 12 bases identical to TRBD2. V was pared by 5 bases and J by 7 bases, with 14 bases of the junction left unmatched. Germline CDR1 and CDR2: SGHTA and FQGTGA. This CDR3 comprises 17 residues. The CDR3 region has the DNA TGTGCCAGCAGCCCCGGTGGGCTAGCGGGGGGGCATGTGACCCAGTACTTC. This encodes CASSPGGLAGGHVTQYF.

The chain links TRBV28 to TRBJ1-5; 7 positions match TRBD1. Germline assignment: CDR1 MDHEN and CDR2 SYDVKM. After removal of 1 base from V and 4 bases from J, the junction contained 19 bases not matched to a gene. The CDR3 totals 20 residues. The CDR3 coding sequence is TGTGCCAGCAGTTTATCTCCCCTCGGTTGGGGACAGAAGGAGAATCAGCCCCAGCATTTT. This translates into CASSLSPLGWGQKENQPQHF.

The rearrangement links TRBV7-6 to TRBJ2-2; D call uncertain. Trimming stripped 2 bases from V and 0 bases from J, with 10 bases between. Germline loops: CDR1 SGHVS, CDR2 FNYEAQ. This CDR3 has 16 amino acids. The CDR3, as DNA: TGTGCCAGCAGCTTAATGCTCGCGGCGAACACCGGGGAGCTGTTTTTT. Translated: CASSLMLAANTGELFF.

The gene calls are TRBV27 and TRBJ1-5, with D possibly matching TRBD1 (5 bases). Between the trimmed V and J ends, which lost 6 bases and 3 bases, there was a span of 21 bases. Germline V gene lookup returns CDR1 MNHEY and CDR2 SMNVEV (reference sequence). The CDR3 is made up of 17 amino acids. The chain's CDR3 is CASSSRDRAGFNQPQHF. The CDR3 bases are TGTGCCAGCAGCTCCAGGGATCGGGCTGGGTTCAATCAGCCCCAGCATTTT.

J is TRBJ2-7 and V is TRBV18, with TRBD1 matching 10 bases. From germline, CDR1 is KGHSH and CDR2 LQKENI. V shed 2 bases and J 7 bases; nucleotides not matched to a gene: 5. The CDR3 covers 14 residues. CDR3: CASSPSDRGLEQYF. CDR3 sequence (DNA): TGTGCCAGCTCACCAAGCGACAGGGGGCTTGAGCAGTACTTC.

The V call is TRBV5-6, the J call TRBJ2-5, with 11 bases fitting TRBD2. The J call may be mistaken, given a closer DNA end match to TRBJ2-7. The CDR3 has 16 amino acids. Germline-derived CDR1 and CDR2 are SGHDT and YYEEEE. CDR3 sequence reads: CASSLEGLAVRYEQYF. The CDR3 DNA reads TGTGCCAGCAGCTTGGAGGGACTAGCGGTCCGCTACGAGCAGTACTTC.

The chain links TRBV18 to TRBJ1-3; no clear D gene. The CDR3 runs to 14 residues. Between the trimmed V and J ends, which lost 2 bases and 0 bases, there was a span of 5 bases. Germline V gene sequence: CDR1 KGHSH, CDR2 LQKENI. CDR3 residues: CASSPTDSGNTIYF. CDR3 nucleotides: TGTGCCAGCTCACCAACAGACTCTGGAAACACCATATATTTT.